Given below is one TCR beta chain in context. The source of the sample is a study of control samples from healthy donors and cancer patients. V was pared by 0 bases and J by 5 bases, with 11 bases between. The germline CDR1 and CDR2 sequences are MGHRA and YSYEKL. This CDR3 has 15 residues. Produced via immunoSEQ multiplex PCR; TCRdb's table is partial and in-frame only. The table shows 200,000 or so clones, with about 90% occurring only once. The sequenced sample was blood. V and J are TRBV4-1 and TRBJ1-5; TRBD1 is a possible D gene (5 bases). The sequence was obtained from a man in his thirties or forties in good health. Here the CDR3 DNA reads TGCGCCAGCAGCCAAGAGGCGGCAGGGCATCAGCCCCAGCATTTT. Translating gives CASSQEAAGHQPQHF.